The 5 T cell receptor beta chains presented below share a single source sample, sequenced in a study of OX40 agonist ivuxolimab in advanced cancers. Data came from immunoSEQ multiplex PCR; TCRdb stores just in-frame clones and leaves some out. Of about 83,000 clones listed, 65% to 90% are singletons. Sequencing was performed on CD4+ or CD8+ T cells sorted from blood, taken in a trial of the OX40 agonist ivuxolimab. The receptor source for this set is an adult with an advanced solid tumor such as melanoma, head and neck, liver or kidney cancer.

The genes are TRBV6-1 and TRBJ1-5, with 9 nucleotides matching TRBD1. The length of the CDR3 is 16 residues. The germline V gene encodes CDR1 MNHNS and CDR2 SASEGT. J was trimmed by 5 bases and V by 2 bases; bases with no gene match: 7. CDR3: CASSEWTGAAYQPQHF. CDR3 nucleotide sequence: TGTGCCAGCAGTGAATGGACAGGGGCGGCGTATCAGCCCCAGCATTTT.

The chain carries TRBV11-2 and TRBJ2-3; unclear D gene. The CDR3 has 14 amino acids. The germline CDR1 and CDR2 sequences are SGHAT and FQNNGV. V lost 1 base and J lost 2, with 7 bases in between. This CDR3 reads CASSLADPTDTQYF. The CDR3 DNA follows: TGTGCCAGCAGCTTAGCTGATCCCACAGATACGCAGTATTTT.

Details on this clone: The junction differs from germline at one of its ends, possibly a read error. This chain uses TRBV4-3 with TRBJ2-1, with D perhaps matching TRBD2 (6 bases). The CDR3 has 14 amino acids. Germline-derived CDR1 and CDR2 are LGHNA and YSLEER. CDR3 sequence reads: CASSQDRGWGDLVF. The CDR3 nucleotides are TGCGCCAGCAGCCAAGATCGAGGTTGGGGGGATTTGGTCTTC.

The J gene is TRBJ1-2, the V gene TRBV19; 7 bases are shared with TRBD1. Losses at the gene ends were 8 bases for V and 4 bases for J; bases not matched to a gene: 19. The CDR3 sequence is 17 residues long. Germline CDR1 reads LNHDA; CDR2 reads SQIVND (reference sequence). Here the CDR3 reads CASRGEQGPLAAYGYTF. CDR3 nucleotides: TGTGCCAGTCGCGGCGAACAGGGGCCTCTGGCCGCCTATGGCTACACCTTC.

This chain links TRBV5-1 with TRBJ1-2; D gene unclear. CDR1 is SGHRS, CDR2 YFSETQ, per germline. The V end was cut by 0 bases, the J end by 4 bases, with 10 bases between. The CDR3 sequence is 14 residues long. In nucleotides, the CDR3 is TGCGCCAGCAGCTTGGAGAGTCAGGCCTATGGCTACACCTTC. The encoded protein is CASSLESQAYGYTF. The full variable domain, completed using reference TRBV5-1 and TRBJ1-2, is KAGVTQTPRYLIKTRGQQVTLSCSPISGHRSVSWYQQTPGQGLQFLFEYFSETQRNKGNFPGRFSGRQFSNSRSEMNVSTLELGDSALYLCASSLESQAYGYTFGSGTRLTVV.